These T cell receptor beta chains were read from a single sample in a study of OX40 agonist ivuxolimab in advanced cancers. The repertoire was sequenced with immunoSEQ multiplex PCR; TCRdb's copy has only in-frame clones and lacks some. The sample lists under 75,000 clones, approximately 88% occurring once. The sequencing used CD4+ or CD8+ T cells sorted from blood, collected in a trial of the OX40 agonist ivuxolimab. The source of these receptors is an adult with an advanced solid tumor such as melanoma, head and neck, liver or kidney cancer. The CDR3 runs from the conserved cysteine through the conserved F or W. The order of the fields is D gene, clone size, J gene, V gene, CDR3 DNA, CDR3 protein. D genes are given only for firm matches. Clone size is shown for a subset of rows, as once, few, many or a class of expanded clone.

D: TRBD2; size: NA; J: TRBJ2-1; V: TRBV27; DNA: TGTGCCAGCAGTGCTACTAGCGGGAAGACCTACAATGAGCAGTTCTTC; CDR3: CASSATSGKTYNEQFF
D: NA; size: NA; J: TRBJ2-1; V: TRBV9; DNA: TGTGCCAGCAGCTCTAACCCGGGACCGAGGGTAGGTGAGCAGTTCTTC; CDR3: CASSSNPGPRVGEQFF
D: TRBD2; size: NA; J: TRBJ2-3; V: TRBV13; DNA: TGTGCCAGCAGCTGGCGGGTCAGCGGGAGGACCACAGATACGCAGTATTTT; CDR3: CASSWRVSGRTTDTQYF
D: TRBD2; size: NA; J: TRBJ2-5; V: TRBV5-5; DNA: TGTGCCAGCAGCTCAGGACTAGCGGGAGAAGAGACCCAGTACTTC; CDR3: CASSSGLAGEETQYF
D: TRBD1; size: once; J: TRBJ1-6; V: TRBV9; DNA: TGTGCCAGCAGCAGACAGGGGCTGGGGAATTCACCCCTCCACTTT; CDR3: CASSRQGLGNSPLHF
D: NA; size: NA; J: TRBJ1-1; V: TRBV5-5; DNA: TGTGCCAGCAGTAGGGACACGATGAACACTGAAGCTTTCTTT; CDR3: CASSRDTMNTEAFF
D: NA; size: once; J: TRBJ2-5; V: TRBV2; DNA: TGTGCCAGCAGTCGAGCGTTTCAAGAGACCCAGTACTTC; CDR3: CASSRAFQETQYF
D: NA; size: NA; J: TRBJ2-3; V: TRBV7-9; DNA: TGTGCCAGCAGCTTAGCTTTTAGACTAGAATCCACAGATACGCAGTATTTT; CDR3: CASSLAFRLESTDTQYF
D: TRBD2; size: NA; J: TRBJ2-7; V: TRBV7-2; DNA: TGTGCCAGCAGCTTAGCTAGCGGGAGTAACTACGAGCAGTACTTC; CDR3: CASSLASGSNYEQYF
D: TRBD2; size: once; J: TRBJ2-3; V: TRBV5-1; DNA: TGCGCCAGCAGCCCGCGGGGGGAGTCAGATACGCAGTATTTT; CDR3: CASSPRGESDTQYF
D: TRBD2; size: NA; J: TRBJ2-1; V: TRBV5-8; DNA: TGTGCCAGCAGCACCGGGACTAGCGGGAGGAATGAGCAGTTCTTC; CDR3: CASSTGTSGRNEQFF
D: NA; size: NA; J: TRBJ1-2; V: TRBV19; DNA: TGTGCCAGTATGAGATTGGTGGACTATGGCTACACCTTC; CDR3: CASMRLVDYGYTF
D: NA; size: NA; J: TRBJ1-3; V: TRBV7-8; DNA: TGTGCCAGCAGCCATTCCGGTCGAAACACCATATATTTT; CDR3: CASSHSGRNTIYF
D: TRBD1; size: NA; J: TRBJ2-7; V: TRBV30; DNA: TGTGCCTGCAAGACAGGGAACTACGAGCAGTACTTC; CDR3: CACKTGNYEQYF
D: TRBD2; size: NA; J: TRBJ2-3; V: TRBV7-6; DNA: TGTGCCAGCAGCTTGAAGCGGGAGGGGTGGACAGATACGCAGTATTTT; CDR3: CASSLKREGWTDTQYF
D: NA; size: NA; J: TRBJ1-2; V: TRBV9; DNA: TGTGCCAGCAGCCCGTCTCAGGGAGTTCGGTATGGCTACACCTTC; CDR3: CASSPSQGVRYGYTF
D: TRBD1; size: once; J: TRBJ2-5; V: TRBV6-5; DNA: TGTGCCAGCAGCCAGGGACAGGGGGTCGAGACCCAGTACTTC; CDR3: CASSQGQGVETQYF
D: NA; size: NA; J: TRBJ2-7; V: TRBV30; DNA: TGTGCCTGGAGCTGGAGAAGTGGAGAGCAGTACTTC; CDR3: CAWSWRSGEQYF
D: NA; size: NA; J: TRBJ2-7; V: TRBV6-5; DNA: TGTGCCAGCAGTTACTCGAACGAGCAGTACTTC; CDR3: CASSYSNEQYF
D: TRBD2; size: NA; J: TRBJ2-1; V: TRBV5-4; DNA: TGTGCCAGCAGCTTGGGTGAGCGGGGGGAGCAGTTCTTC; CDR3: CASSLGERGEQFF
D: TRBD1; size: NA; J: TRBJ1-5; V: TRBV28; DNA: TGTGCCAGCTTGGGACAGGGGCCGGGGCCCCAGCATTTT; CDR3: CASLGQGPGPQHF
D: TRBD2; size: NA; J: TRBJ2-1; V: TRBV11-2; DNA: TGTGCCAGCAGCTTGGGGGCGGGAGGGGCCAATGAGCAGTTCTTC; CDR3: CASSLGAGGANEQFF
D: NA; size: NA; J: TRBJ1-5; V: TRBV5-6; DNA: TGTGCCAGCAGCTTTGGAAGCAATCAGCCCCAGCATTTT; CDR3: CASSFGSNQPQHF
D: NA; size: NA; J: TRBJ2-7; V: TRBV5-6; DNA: TGTGCCAGCAGCTTTAATCGCGGCGAGCAGTACTTC; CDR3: CASSFNRGEQYF
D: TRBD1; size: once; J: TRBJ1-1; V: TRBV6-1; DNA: TGTGCCAGCCAGAGGACAGGGGAAGCTTTCTTT; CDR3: CASQRTGEAFF
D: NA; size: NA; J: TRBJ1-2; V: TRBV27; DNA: TGTGCCAGCAGTTTCACAAATACGGGTGGCTACACCTTC; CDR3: CASSFTNTGGYTF
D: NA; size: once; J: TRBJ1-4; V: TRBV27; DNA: TGTGCCAGCCGTGTCTCCCCAGGGAATGAAAAACTGTTTTTT; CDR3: CASRVSPGNEKLFF
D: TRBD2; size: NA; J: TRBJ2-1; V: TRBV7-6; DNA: TGTGCCAGCAGCCCGGAACCCCCGGGACTAGCGGGATCCTACAATGAGCAGTTCTTC; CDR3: CASSPEPPGLAGSYNEQFF
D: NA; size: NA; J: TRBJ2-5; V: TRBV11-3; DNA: TGTGCCAGCAGCTTAGATCTACCAGGGGACCAAGAGACCCAGTACTTC; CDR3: CASSLDLPGDQETQYF
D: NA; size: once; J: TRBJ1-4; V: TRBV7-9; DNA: TGTGCCAGCAGCGTACCCTCGCCTGGGGATGAAAAACTGTTTTTT; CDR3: CASSVPSPGDEKLFF
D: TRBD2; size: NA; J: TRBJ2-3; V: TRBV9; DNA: TGTGCCAGCAGCGTACTAGTGGGAGGGTCAGATACGCAGTATTTT; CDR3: CASSVLVGGSDTQYF
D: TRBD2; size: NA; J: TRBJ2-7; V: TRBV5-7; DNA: TGTGCCAGCAGGACGCGGGGGGAGAGCTTATACGAGCAGTACTTC; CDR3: CASRTRGESLYEQYF
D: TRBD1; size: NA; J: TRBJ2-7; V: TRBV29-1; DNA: TGCAGCGTTCTGAGGACAGGGAGCTCCTACGAGCAGTACTTC; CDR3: CSVLRTGSSYEQYF
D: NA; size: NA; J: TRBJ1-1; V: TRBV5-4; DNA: TGTGCCAGCAGCTTGGTTTTAGGTAAATCCACTGAAGCTTTCTTT; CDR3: CASSLVLGKSTEAFF
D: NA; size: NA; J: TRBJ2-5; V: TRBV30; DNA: TGTGCCTGGACCCGGGACCAAGAGACCCAGTACTTC; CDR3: CAWTRDQETQYF
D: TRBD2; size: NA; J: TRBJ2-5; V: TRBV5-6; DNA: TGTGCCAGCAGCACCCGACTAGCGGGAGGGGAGACCCAGTACTTC; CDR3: CASSTRLAGGETQYF
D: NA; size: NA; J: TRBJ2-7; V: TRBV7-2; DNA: TGTGCCAGCAGCTTAGAGGGCGGATCCACCTACGAGCAGTACTTC; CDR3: CASSLEGGSTYEQYF
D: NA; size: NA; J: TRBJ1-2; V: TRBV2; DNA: TGTGCCAGCAGTGAACATACCGTTAACTATGGCTACACCTTC; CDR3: CASSEHTVNYGYTF
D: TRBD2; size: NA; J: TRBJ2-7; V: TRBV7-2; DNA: TGTGCCAGCAGCCGGACTAGCGGGAGGTACGAGCAGTACTTC; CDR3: CASSRTSGRYEQYF
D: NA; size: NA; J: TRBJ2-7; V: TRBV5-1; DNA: TGCGCCAGCAGCTCTGGGTCCTCCGGCGAGCAGTACTTC; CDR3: CASSSGSSGEQYF
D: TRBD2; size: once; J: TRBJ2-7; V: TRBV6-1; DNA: TGTGCCAGCAAAGGGACTAGCGCCTACGAGCAGTACTTC; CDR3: CASKGTSAYEQYF